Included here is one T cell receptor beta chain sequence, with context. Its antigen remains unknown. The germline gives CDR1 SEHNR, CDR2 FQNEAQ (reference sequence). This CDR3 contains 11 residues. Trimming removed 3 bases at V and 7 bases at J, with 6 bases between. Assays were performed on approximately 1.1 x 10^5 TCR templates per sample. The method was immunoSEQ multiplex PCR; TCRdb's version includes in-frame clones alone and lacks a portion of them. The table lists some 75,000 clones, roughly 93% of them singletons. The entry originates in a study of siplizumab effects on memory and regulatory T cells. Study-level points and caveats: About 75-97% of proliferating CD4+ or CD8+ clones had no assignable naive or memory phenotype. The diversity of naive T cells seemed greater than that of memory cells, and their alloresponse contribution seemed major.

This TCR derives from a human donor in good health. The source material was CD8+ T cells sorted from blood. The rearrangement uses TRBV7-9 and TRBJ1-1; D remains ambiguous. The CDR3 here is CASSLTDEAFF. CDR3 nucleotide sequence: TGTGCCAGCAGCTTGACGGATGAAGCTTTCTTT.